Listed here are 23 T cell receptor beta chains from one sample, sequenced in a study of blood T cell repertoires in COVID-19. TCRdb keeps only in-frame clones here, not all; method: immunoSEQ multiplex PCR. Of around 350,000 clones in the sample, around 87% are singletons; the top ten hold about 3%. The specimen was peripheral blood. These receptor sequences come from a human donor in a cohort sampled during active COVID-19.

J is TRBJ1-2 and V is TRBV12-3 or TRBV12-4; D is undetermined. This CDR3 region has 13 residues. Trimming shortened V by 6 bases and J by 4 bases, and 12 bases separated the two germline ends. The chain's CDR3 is CASSHRGFYGYTF. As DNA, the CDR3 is TGTGCCAGCAGCCATAGAGGGTTCTATGGCTACACCTTC.

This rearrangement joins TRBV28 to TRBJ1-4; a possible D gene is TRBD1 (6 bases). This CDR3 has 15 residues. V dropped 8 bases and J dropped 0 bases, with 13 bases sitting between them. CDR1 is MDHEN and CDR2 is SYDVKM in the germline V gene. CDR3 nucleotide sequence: TGTGCCAGCGGTGGGACATTTGCAACTAATGAAAAACTGTTTTTT. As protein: CASGGTFATNEKLFF.

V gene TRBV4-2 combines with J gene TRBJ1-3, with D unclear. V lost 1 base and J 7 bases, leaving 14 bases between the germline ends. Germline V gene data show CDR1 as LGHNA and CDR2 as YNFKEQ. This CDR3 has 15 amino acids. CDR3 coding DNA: TGTGCCAGCAGCCAAGCTCCAGGCATCAGGAACACCATATATTTT. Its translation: CASSQAPGIRNTIYF.

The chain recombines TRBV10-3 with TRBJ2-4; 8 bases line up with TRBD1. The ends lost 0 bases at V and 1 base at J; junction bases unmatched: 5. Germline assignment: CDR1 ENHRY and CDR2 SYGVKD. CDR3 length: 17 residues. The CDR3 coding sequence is TGTGCCATCAGTGAGTCGGCAGGGGGCGCCGCCAAAAACATTCAGTACTTC. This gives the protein CAISESAGGAAKNIQYF.

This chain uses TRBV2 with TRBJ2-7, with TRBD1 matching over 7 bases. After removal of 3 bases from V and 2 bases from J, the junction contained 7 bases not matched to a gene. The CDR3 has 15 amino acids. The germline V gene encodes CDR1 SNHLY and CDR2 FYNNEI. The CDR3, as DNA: TGTGCCAGCAGTGACAACAGGGGCCTAACCTACGAGCAGTACTTC. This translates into CASSDNRGLTYEQYF.

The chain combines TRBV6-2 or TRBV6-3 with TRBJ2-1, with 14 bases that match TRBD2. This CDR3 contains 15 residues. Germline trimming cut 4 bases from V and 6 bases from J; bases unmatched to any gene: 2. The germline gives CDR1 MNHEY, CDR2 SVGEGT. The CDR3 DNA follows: TGTGCCAGCAGTTTGACTAGCGGGGGGGCCAATGAGCAGTTCTTC. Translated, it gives CASSLTSGGANEQFF.

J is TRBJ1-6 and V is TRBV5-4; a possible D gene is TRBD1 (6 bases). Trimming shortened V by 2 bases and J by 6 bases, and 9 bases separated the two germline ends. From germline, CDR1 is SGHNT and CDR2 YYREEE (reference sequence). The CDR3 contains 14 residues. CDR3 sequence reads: CASSFGQPNSPLHF. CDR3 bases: TGTGCCAGCAGCTTCGGACAGCCTAATTCACCCCTCCACTTT.

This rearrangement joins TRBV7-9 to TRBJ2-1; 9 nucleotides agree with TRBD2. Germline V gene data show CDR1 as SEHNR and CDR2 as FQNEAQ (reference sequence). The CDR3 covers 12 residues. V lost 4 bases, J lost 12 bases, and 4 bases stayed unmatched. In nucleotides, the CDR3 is TGTGCCAGCAGCTATAGCGGGAGCGGGCAGTTCTTC. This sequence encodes CASSYSGSGQFF.

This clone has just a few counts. As DNA, the CDR3 is TGTGCCAGTAGAGTCGCAGGGGGACCCCAGCATTTT. The encoded protein is CASRVAGGPQHF. This chain connects TRBV19 to TRBJ1-5, with 7 bases fitting TRBD1. CDR3 size: 12 residues. Unmatched junction bases numbered 6, after V lost 6 bases and J lost 10 bases. In germline, CDR1 is LNHDA, CDR2 SQIVND (reference sequence).

The CDR3 spells CASSDTRGDNEQFF. CDR3 DNA: TGTGCCAGCAGTGACACCCGCGGGGACAATGAGCAGTTCTTC. The chain carries TRBV2 and TRBJ2-1; D is perhaps TRBD2 (6 bases). Germline values: CDR1 SNHLY, CDR2 FYNNEI. This CDR3 has 14 residues. Trimming took 3 bases from V and 5 from J, leaving 11 bases between them.

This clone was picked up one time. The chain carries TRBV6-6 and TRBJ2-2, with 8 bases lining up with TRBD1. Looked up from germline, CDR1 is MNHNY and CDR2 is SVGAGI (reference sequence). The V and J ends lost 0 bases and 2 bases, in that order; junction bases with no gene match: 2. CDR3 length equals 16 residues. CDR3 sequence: CASSYSAGGNTGELFF. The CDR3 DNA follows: TGTGCCAGCAGTTACTCTGCAGGGGGCAACACCGGGGAGCTGTTTTTT.

Written as DNA, the CDR3 is TGTGCCAGCAGTCACCGGCCGGGACTAGCTTCCACCGGGGAGCTGTTTTTT. This codes for CASSHRPGLASTGELFF. The rearrangement uses TRBV7-3 and TRBJ2-2; TRBD2 matches at 9 bases. The ends lost 6 bases at V and 4 bases at J; junction bases unmatched: 12. This CDR3 is 17 amino acids long. Germline-derived CDR1 and CDR2 are SGHTA and FQGTGA.

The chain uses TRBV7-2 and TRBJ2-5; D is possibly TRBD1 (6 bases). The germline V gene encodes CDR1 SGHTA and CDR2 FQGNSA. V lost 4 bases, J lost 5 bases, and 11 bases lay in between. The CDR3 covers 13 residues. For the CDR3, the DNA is TGTGCCAGCAGCTACGGAACAGGGGAGACCCAGTACTTC. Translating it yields CASSYGTGETQYF.

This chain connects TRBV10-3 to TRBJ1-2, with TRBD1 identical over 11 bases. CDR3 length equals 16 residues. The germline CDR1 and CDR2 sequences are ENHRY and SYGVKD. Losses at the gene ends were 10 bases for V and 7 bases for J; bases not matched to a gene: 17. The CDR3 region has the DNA TGTGCCACCACAGGACAGGGGGCCACCTCCCGTGCTGGCTACACCTTC. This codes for CATTGQGATSRAGYTF.

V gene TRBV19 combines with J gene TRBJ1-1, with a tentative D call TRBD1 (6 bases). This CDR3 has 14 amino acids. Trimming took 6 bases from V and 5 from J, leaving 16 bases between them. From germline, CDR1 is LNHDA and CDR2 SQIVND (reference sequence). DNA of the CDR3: TGTGCCAGTAGGAACCGACAGGTTCGGACTGAAGCTTTCTTT. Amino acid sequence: CASRNRQVRTEAFF.

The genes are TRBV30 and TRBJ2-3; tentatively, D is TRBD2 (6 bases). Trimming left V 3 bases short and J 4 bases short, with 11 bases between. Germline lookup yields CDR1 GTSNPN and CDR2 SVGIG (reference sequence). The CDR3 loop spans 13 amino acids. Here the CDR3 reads CAWRLLAADTQYF. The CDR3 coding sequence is TGTGCCTGGAGACTACTAGCAGCAGATACGCAGTATTTT. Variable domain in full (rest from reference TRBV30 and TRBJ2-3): SQTIHQWPATLVQPVGSPLSLECTVEGTSNPNLYWYRQAAGRGLQLLFYSVGIGQISSEVPQNLSASRPQDRQFILSSKKLLLSDSGFYLCAWRLLAADTQYFGPGTRLTVL.

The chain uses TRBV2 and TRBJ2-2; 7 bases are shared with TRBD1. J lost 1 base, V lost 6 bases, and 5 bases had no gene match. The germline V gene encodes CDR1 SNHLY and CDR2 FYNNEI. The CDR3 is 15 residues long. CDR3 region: CASSATGQNTGELFF. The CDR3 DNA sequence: TGTGCCAGCAGCGCGACAGGGCAGAACACCGGGGAGCTGTTTTTT.

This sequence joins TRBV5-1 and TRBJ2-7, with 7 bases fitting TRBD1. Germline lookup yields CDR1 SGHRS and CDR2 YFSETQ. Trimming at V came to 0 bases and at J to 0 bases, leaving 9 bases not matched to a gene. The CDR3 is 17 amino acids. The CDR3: CASSLDGTDLFSYEQYF. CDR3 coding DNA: TGCGCCAGCAGCTTGGATGGGACAGACCTTTTCTCCTACGAGCAGTACTTC.

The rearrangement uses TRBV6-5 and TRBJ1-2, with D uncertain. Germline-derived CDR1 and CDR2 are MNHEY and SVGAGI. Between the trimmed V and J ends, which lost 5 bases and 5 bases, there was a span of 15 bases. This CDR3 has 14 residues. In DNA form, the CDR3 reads TGTGCCAGCAGTACATCCGGGTTCGGGTATGGCTACACCTTC. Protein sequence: CASSTSGFGYGYTF.

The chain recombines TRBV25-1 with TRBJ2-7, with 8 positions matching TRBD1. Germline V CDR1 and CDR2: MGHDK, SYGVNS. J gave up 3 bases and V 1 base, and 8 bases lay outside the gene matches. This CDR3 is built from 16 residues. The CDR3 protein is CASSESQGASRYEQYF. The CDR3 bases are TGTGCCAGCAGTGAATCCCAGGGGGCCTCCCGCTACGAGCAGTACTTC.

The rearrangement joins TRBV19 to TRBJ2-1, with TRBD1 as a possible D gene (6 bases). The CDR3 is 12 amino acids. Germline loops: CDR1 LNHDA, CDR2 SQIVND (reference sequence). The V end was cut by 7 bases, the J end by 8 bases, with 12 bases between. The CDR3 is CASNGGGDEQFF. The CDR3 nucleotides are TGTGCCAGTAATGGGGGCGGTGATGAGCAGTTCTTC.

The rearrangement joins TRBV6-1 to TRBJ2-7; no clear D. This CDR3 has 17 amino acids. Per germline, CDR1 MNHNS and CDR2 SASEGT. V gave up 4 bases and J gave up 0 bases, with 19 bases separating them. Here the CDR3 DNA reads TGTGCCAGCAGTGTTGCTTCTCAGACTTCCCGCTCCTACGAGCAGTACTTC. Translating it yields CASSVASQTSRSYEQYF.

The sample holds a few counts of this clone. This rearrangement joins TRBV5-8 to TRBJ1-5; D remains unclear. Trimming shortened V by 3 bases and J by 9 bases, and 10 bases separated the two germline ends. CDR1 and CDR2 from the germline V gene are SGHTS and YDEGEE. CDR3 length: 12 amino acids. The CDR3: CASSSSPGPQHF. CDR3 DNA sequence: TGTGCCAGCAGCTCGTCTCCGGGGCCCCAGCATTTT.